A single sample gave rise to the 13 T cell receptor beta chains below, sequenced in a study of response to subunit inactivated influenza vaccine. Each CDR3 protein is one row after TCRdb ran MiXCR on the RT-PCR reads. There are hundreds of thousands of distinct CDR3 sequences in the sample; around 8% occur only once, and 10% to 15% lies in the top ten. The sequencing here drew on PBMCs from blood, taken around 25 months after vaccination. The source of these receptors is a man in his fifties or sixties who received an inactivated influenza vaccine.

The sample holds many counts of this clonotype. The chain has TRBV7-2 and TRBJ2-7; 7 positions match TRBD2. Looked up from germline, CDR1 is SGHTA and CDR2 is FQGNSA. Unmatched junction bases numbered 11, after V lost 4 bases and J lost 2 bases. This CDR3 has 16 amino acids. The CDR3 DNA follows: TGTGCCAGCAGCTCATCTGGCGGGAGACTTCCCTACGAGCAGTACTTC. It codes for CASSSSGGRLPYEQYF. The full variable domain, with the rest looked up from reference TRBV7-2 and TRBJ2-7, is GAGVSQSPSNKVTEKGKDVELRCDPISGHTALYWYRQSLGQGLEFLIYFQGNSAPDKSGLPSDRFSAERTGGSVSTLTIQRTQQEDSAVYLCASSSSGGRLPYEQYFGPGTRLTVT.

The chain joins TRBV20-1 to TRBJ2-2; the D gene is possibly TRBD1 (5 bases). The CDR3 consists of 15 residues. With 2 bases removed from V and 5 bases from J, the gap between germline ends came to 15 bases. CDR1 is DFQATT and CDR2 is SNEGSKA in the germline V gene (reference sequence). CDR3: CSARQGRVGTGELFF. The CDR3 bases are TGCAGTGCTAGACAGGGCAGGGTAGGGACCGGGGAGCTGTTTTTT.

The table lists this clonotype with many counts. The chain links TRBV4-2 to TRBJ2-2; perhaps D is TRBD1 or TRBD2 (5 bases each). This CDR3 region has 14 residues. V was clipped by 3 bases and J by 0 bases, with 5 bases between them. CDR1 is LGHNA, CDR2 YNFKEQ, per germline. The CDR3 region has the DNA TGTGCCAGCAGCCAGGGGGCGAACACCGGGGAGCTGTTTTTT. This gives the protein CASSQGANTGELFF.

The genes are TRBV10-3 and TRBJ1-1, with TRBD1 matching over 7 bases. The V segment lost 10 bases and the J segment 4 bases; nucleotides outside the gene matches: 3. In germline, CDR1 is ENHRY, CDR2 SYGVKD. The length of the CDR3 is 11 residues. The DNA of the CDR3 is TGTGCCACCAGGGACAGCACTGAAGCTTTCTTT. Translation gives CATRDSTEAFF.

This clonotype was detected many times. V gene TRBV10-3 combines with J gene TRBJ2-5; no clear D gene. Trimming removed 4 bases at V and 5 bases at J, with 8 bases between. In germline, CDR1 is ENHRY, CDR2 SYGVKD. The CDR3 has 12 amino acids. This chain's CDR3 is CAISAARETQYF. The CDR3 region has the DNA TGTGCCATCAGTGCTGCCAGGGAGACCCAGTACTTC.

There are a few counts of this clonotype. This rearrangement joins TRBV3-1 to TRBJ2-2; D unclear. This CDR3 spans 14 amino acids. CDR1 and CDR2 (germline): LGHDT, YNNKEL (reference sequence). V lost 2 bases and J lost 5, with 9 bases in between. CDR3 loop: CASSQQHQTGELFF. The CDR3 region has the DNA TGTGCCAGCAGCCAACAACATCAAACCGGGGAGCTGTTTTTT.

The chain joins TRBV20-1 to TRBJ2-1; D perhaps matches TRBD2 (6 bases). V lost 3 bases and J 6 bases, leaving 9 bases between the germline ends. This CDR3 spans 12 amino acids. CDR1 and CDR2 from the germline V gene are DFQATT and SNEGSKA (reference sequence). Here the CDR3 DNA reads TGCAGTGCTAGCCGGAGGGGCAATGAGCAGTTCTTC. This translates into CSASRRGNEQFF.

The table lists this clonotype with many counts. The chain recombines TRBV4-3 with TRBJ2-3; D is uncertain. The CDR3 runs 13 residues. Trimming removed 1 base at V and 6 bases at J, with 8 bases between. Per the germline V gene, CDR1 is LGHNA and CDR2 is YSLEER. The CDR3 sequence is CASSQARTDTQYF. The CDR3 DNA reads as TGCGCCAGCAGCCAAGCTCGGACCGATACGCAGTATTTT.

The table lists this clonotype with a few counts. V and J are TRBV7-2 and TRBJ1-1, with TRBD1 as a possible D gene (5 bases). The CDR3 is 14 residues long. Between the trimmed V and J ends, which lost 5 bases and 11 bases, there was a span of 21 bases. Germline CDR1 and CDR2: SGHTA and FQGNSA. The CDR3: CASSPERVGEVAFF. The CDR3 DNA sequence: TGTGCCAGCAGCCCCGAGCGGGTGGGGGAGGTGGCTTTCTTT.

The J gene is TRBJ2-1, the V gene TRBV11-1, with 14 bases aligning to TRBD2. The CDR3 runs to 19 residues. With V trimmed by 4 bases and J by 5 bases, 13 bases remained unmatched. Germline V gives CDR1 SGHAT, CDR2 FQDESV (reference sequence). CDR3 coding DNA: TGTGCCAGCAGCTACCCGGGACTAGCGGGAGTAAGAAGCGACAATGAGCAGTTCTTC. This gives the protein CASSYPGLAGVRSDNEQFF. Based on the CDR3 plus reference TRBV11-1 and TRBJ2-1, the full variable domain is EAEVAQSPRYKITEKSQAVAFWCDPISGHATLYWYRQILGQGPELLVQFQDESVVDDSQLPKDRFSAERLKGVDSTLKIQPAELGDSAMYLCASSYPGLAGVRSDNEQFFGPGTRLTVL.

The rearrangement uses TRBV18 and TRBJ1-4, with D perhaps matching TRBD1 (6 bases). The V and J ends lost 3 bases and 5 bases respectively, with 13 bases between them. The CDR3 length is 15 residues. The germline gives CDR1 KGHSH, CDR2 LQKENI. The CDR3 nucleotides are TGTGCCAGCTCACCCGGGGGCCGAAGAAATGAAAAACTGTTTTTT. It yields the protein CASSPGGRRNEKLFF.

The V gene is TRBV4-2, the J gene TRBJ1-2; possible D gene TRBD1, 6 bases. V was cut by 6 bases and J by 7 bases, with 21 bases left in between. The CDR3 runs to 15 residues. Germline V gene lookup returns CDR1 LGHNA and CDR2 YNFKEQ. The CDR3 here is CASSHRDIYLVGYTF. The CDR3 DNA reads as TGTGCCAGCAGTCACCGGGACATCTATTTAGTTGGCTACACCTTC.

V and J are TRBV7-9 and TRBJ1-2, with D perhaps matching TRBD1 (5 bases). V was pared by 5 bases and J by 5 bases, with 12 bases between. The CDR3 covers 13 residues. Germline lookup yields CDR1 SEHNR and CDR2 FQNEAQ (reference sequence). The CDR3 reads CASSPLGTYGYTF. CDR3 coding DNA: TGTGCCAGCAGCCCACTGGGGACTTATGGCTACACCTTC.